Sequencing of this T cell receptor (beta chain) was carried out in a study of a mutant IDH1 vaccine in newly diagnosed glioma. Across the study: Vaccines were first given 4-6 weeks after radiotherapy alone, or with temozolomide cycles. Earlier treatment was radiotherapy, temozolomide, or both, with most getting both. Overall study findings and caveats: There were vaccine-induced immune responses in under 95% of the patients.

The CDR3 is made up of 14 amino acids. Germline-derived CDR1 and CDR2 are LNHDA and SQIVND (reference sequence). With V trimmed by 7 bases and J by 4 bases, 5 bases remained unmatched. Time point denoted: week 35, safety follow-up. All doses held 300 ug of mutant IDH1 20-mer peptide, with topical imiquimod. New WHO grade 3 or 4 astrocytomas that were IDH1-mutant and ATRX-lost had been found in donors. Only a few counts were recorded for this clone. The antigen is unknown. The data were produced by immunoSEQ multiplex PCR, yet TCRdb's version contains in-frame clones alone and is incomplete. The table records about 32,000 clones, around three quarters of them present only once.

The material was PBMCs, obtained from a glioma patient whose treatment included an IDH1 peptide vaccine. The receptor's source is a woman in her 30s with glioma. Some clones in this sample may be carry-over from other donors' samples. The chain links TRBV19 to TRBJ1-5; 9 bases are shared with TRBD1. The CDR3 DNA follows: TGTGCCAGTAAAACCGGGACAGGGAATCAGCCCCAGCATTTT. This gives the protein CASKTGTGNQPQHF. Combining the CDR3 with reference TRBV19 and TRBJ1-5 gives the whole variable domain DGGITQSPKYLFRKEGQNVTLSCEQNLNHDAMYWYRQDPGQGLRLIYYSQIVNDFQKGDIAEGYSVSREKKESFPLTVTSAQKNPTAFYLCASKTGTGNQPQHFGDGTRLSIL.